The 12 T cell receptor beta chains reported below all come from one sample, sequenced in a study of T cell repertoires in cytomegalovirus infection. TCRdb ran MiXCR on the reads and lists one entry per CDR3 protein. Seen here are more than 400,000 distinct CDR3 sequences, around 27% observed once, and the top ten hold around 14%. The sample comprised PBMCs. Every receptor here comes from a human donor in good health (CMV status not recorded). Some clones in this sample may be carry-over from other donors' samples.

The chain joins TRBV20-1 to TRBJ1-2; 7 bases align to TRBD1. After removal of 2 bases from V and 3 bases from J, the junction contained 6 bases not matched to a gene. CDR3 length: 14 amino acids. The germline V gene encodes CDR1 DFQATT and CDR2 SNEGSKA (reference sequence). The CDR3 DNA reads TGCAGTGCTAGACCAGGGGGTTGGGACTATGGCTACACCTTC. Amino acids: CSARPGGWDYGYTF.

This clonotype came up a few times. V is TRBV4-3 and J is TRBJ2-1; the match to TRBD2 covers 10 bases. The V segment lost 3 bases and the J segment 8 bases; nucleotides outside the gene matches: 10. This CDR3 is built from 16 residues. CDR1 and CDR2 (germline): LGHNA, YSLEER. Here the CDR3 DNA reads TGCGCCAGCAGCCAGACCGGGACTAGCGTCTTCTATGAGCAGTTCTTC. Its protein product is CASSQTGTSVFYEQFF.

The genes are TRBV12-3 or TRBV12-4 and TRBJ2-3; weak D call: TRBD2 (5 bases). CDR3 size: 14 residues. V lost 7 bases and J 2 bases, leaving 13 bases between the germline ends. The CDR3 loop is CASTRTSPTDTQYF. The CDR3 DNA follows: TGTGCCAGCACCCGGACTTCCCCCACAGATACGCAGTATTTT.

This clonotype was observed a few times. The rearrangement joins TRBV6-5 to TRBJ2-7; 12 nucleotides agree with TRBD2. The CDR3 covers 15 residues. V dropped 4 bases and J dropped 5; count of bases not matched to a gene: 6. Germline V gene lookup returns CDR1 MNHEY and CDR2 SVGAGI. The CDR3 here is CASSSPRTSGDEQYF. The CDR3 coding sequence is TGTGCCAGCAGTTCTCCGCGGACTAGCGGGGACGAGCAGTACTTC.

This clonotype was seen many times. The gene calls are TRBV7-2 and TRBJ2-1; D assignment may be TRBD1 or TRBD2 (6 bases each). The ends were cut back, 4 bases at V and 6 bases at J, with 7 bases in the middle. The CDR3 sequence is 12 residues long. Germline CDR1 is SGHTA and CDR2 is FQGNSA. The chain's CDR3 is CASSWGANEQFF. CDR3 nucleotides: TGTGCCAGCAGCTGGGGGGCCAATGAGCAGTTCTTC.

In DNA, the CDR3 is TGTGCCAGCAGTGAACTATCGAGGGGTTCTAACTATGGCTACACCTTC. This codes for CASSELSRGSNYGYTF. The chain recombines TRBV2 with TRBJ1-2, with D perhaps TRBD1 (5 bases). Germline loops: CDR1 SNHLY, CDR2 FYNNEI. Trimming removed 2 bases from V and 0 bases from J, with 13 bases in between. CDR3 length equals 16 residues. The variable domain in full, with the rest retrieved from reference TRBV2 and TRBJ1-2, is EPEVTQTPSHQVTQMGQEVILRCVPISNHLYFYWYRQILGQKVEFLVSFYNNEISEKSEIFDDQFSVERPDGSNFTLKIRSTKLEDSAMYFCASSELSRGSNYGYTFGSGTRLTVV.

The CDR3 reads CASSEQGRVTEAFF. The CDR3 bases are TGTGCCAGCAGCGAACAGGGGAGAGTCACTGAAGCTTTCTTT. The chain has TRBV2 and TRBJ1-1, with TRBD1 identical over 7 bases. This CDR3 has 14 residues. V shed 6 bases, J shed 4 bases, and the junction held 8 bases outside the gene matches. Germline V gives CDR1 SNHLY, CDR2 FYNNEI. The full variable domain, in which reference TRBV2 and TRBJ1-1 provide the parts outside the CDR3, is EPEVTQTPSHQVTQMGQEVILRCVPISNHLYFYWYRQILGQKVEFLVSFYNNEISEKSEIFDDQFSVERPDGSNFTLKIRSTKLEDSAMYFCASSEQGRVTEAFFGQGTRLTVV.

The CDR3 spells CSARDGSAALPYNEQFF. The CDR3 DNA follows: TGCAGTGCTAGAGATGGAAGTGCGGCGTTACCCTACAATGAGCAGTTCTTC. The genes are TRBV20-1 and TRBJ2-1; D gene ambiguous. Per germline, CDR1 DFQATT and CDR2 SNEGSKA (reference sequence). This CDR3 contains 17 residues. Deletions cut 0 bases from V and 2 bases from J, with 17 bases between.

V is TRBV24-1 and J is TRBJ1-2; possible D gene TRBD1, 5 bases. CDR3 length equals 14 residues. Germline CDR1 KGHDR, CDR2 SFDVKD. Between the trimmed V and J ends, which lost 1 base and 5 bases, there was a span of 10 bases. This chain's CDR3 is CATSDLGRGYGYTF. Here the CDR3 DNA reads TGTGCCACCAGTGATTTAGGAAGGGGTTATGGCTACACCTTC.

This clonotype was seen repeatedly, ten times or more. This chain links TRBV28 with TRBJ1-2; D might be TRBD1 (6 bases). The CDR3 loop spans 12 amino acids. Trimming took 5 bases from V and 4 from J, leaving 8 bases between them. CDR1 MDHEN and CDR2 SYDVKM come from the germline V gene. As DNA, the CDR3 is TGTGCCAGCAGTATGGACAGCTATGGCTACACCTTC. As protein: CASSMDSYGYTF.

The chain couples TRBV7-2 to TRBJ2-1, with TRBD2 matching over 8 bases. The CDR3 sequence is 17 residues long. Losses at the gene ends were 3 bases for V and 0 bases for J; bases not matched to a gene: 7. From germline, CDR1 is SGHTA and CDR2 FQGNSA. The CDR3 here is CASSLAWGTSSYNEQFF. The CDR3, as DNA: TGTGCCAGCAGCTTGGCCTGGGGGACTAGCTCCTACAATGAGCAGTTCTTC.

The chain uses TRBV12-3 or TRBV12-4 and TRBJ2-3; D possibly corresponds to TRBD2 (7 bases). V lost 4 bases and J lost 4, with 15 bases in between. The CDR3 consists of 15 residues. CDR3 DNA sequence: TGTGCCAGCAGTTCAGGGAGGGGGTCCCCAGATACGCAGTATTTT. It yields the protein CASSSGRGSPDTQYF.